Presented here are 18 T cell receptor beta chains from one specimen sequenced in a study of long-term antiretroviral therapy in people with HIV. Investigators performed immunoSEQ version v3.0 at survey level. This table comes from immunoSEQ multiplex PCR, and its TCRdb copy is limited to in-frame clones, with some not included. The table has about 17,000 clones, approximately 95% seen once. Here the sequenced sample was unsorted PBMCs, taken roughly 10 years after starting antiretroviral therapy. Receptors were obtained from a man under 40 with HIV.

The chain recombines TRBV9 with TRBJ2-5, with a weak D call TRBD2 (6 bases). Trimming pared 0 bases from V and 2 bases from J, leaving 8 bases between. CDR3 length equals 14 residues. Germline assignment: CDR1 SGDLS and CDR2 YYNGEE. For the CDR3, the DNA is TGTGCCAGCAGCGTAGATGGGGGGCAAGAGACCCAGTACTTC. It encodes CASSVDGGQETQYF.

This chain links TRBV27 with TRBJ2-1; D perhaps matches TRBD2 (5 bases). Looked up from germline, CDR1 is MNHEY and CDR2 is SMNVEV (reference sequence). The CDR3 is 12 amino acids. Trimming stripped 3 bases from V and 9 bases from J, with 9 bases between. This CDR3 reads CASSLIEGEQFF. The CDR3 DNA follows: TGTGCCAGCAGTTTGATAGAGGGTGAGCAGTTCTTC.

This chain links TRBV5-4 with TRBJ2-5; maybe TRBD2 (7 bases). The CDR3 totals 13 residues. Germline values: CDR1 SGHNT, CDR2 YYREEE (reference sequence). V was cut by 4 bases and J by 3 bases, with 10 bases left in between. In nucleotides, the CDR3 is TGTGCCAGCAGCGGGGGGGCGAAAGAGACCCAGTACTTC. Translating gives CASSGGAKETQYF.

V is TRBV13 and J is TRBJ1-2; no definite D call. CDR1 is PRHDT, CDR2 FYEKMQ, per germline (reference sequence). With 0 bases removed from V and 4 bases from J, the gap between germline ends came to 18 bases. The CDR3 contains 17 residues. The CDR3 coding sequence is TGTGCCAGCAGCTTAGGCCGTCCCGAATCCAGACGCTATGGCTACACCTTC. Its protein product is CASSLGRPESRRYGYTF.

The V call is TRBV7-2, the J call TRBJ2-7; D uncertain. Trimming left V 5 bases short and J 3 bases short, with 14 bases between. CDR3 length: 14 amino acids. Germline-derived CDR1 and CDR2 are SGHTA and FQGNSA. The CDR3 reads CASSPVFADYEQYF. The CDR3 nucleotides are TGTGCCAGCAGCCCCGTATTCGCCGACTACGAGCAGTACTTC.

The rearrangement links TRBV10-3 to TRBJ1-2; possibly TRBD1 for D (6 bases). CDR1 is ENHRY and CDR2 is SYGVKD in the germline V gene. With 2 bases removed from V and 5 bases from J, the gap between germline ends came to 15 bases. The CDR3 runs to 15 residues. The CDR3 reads CAISEALGGQYGYTF. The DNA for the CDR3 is TGTGCCATCAGTGAGGCCCTGGGGGGCCAGTATGGCTACACCTTC.

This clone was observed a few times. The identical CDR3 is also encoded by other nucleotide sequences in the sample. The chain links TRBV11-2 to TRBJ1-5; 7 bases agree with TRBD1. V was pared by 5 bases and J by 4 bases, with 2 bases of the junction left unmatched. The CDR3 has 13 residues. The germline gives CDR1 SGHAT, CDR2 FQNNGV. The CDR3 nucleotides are TGTGCCAGCAGCCCAGGGGGAAATCAGCCCCAGCATTTT. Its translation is CASSPGGNQPQHF.

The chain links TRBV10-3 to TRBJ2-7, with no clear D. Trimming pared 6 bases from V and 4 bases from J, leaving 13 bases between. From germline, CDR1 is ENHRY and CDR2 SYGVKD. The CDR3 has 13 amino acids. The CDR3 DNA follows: TGTGCCATCAGAGGACCCCAGACGTACGAGCAGTACTTC. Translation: CAIRGPQTYEQYF.

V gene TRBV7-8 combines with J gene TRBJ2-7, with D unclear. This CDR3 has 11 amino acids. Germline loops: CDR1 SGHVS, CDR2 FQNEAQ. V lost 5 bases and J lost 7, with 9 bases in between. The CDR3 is CASSTTREQYF. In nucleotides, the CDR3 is TGTGCCAGCAGCACCACCAGGGAGCAGTACTTC.

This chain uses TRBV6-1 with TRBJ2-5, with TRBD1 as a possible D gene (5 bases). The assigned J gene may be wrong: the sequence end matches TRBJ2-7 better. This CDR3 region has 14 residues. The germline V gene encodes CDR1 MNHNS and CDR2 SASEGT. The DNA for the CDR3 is TGTGCCAGCAGCCCCAGGGTAAGCTCCTACGAGCAGTACTTC. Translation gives CASSPRVSSYEQYF.

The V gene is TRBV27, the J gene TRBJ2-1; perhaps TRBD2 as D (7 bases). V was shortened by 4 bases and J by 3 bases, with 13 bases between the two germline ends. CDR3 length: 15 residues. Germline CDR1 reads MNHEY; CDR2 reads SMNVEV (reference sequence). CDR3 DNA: TGTGCCAGCAGTTCGGGGGGCCTAAACTACAATGAGCAGTTCTTC. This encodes CASSSGGLNYNEQFF.

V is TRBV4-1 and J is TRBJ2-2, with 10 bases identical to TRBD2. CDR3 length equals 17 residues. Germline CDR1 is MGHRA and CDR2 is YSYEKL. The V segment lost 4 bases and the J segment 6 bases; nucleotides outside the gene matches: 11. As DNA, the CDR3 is TGCGCCAGCAGCCTTCGGAGCGGGGGGGCTGGGGCCGGGGAGCTGTTTTTT. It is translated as CASSLRSGGAGAGELFF.

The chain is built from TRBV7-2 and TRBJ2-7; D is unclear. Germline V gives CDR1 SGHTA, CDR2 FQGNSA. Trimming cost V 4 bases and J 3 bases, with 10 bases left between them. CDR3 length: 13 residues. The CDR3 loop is CASSSTDNYEQYF. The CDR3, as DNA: TGTGCCAGCAGCTCAACAGACAACTACGAGCAGTACTTC. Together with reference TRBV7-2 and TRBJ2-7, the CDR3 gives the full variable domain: GAGVSQSPSNKVTEKGKDVELRCDPISGHTALYWYRQSLGQGLEFLIYFQGNSAPDKSGLPSDRFSAERTGGSVSTLTIQRTQQEDSAVYLCASSSTDNYEQYFGPGTRLTVT.

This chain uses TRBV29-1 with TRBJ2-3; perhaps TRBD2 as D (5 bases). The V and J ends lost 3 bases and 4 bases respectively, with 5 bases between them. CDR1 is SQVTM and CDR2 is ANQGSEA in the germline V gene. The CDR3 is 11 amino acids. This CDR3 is CSVDGADTQYF. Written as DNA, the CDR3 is TGCAGCGTTGACGGGGCAGATACGCAGTATTTT.

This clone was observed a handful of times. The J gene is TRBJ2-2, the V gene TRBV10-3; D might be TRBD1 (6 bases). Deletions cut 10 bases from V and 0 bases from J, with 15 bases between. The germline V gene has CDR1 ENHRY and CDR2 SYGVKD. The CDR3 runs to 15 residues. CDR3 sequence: CATDSGTTNTGELFF. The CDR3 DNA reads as TGTGCCACCGACTCCGGGACAACGAACACCGGGGAGCTGTTTTTT.

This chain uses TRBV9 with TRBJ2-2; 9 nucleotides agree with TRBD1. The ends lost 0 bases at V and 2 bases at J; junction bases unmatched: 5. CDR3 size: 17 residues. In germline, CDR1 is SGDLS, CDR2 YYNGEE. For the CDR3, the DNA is TGTGCCAGCAGCGTAGTTCGGGACAGGGCCAACACCGGGGAGCTGTTTTTT. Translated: CASSVVRDRANTGELFF.

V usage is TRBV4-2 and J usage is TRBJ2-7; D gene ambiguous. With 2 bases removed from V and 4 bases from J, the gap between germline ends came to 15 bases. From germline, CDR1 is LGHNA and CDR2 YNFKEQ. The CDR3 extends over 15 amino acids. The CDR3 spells CASSQWSSPAYEQYF. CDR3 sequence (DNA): TGTGCCAGCAGCCAATGGTCGTCGCCCGCGTACGAGCAGTACTTC.

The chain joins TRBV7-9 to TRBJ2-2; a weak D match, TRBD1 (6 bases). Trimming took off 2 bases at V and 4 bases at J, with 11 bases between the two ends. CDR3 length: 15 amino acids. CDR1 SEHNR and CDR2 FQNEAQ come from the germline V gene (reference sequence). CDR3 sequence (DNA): TGTGCCAGCAGCTTAACAGGGCAGATCACCGGGGAGCTGTTTTTT. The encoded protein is CASSLTGQITGELFF.